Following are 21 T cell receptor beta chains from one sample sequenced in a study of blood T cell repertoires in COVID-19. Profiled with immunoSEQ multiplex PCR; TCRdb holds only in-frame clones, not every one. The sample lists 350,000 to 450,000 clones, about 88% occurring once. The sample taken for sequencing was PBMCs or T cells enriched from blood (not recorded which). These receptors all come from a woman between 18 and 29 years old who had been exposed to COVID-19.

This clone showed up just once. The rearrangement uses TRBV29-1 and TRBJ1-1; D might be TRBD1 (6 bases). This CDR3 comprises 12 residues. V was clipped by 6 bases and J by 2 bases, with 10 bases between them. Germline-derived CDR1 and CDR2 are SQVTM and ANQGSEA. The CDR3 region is CSVDRVNTEAFF. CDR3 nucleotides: TGCAGCGTGGACAGAGTTAACACTGAAGCTTTCTTT.

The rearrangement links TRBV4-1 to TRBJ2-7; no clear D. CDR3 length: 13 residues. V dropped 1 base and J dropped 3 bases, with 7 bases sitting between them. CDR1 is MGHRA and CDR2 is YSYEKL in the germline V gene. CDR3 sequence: CASSQVQDYEQYF. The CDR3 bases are TGCGCCAGCAGCCAAGTTCAGGACTACGAGCAGTACTTC.

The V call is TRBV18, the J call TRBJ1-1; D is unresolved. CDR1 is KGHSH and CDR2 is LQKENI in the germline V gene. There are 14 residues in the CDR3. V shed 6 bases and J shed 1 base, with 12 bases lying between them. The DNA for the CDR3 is TGTGCCAGCTCCGTACAGCCTGGGAACACTGAAGCTTTCTTT. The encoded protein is CASSVQPGNTEAFF.

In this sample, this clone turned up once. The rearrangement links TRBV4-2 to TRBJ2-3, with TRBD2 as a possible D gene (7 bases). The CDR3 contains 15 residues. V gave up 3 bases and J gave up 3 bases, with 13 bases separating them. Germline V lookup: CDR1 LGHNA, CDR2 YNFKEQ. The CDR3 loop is CASSHNGGRTDTQYF. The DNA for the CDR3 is TGTGCCAGCAGCCACAACGGGGGGCGGACAGATACGCAGTATTTT.

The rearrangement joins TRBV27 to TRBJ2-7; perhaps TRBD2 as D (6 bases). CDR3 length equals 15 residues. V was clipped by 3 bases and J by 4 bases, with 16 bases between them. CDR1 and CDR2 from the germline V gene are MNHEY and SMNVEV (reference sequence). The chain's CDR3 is CASSLRGSPSYEQYF. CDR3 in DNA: TGTGCCAGCAGTTTGCGGGGAAGCCCTTCGTACGAGCAGTACTTC.

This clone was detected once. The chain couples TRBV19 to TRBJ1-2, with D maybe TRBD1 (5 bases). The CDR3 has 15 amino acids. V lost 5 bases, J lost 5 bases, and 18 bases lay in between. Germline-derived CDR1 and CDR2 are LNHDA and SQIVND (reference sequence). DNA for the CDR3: TGTGCCAGTAGTGTACCCAAAGCAGGGATATATGGCTACACCTTC. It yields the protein CASSVPKAGIYGYTF.

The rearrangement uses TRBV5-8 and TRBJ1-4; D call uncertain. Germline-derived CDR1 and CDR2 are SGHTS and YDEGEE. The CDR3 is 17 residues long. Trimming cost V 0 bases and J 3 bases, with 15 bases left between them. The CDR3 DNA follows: TGTGCCAGCAGCTTGGGGGCGACTTCTAGCTCTAATGAAAAACTGTTTTTT. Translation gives CASSLGATSSSNEKLFF. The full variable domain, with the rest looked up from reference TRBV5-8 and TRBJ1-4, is EAGVTQSPTHLIKTRGQQATLRCSPISGHTSVYWYQQALGLGLQFLLWYDEGEERNRGNFPPRFSGRQFPNYSSELNVNALELEDSALYLCASSLGATSSSNEKLFFGSGTQLSVL.

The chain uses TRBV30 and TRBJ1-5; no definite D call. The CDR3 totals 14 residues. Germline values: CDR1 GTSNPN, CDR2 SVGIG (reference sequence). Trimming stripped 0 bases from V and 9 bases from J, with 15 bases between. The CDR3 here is CAWSVEVGVGPQHF. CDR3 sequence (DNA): TGTGCCTGGAGTGTAGAAGTTGGAGTAGGGCCCCAGCATTTT. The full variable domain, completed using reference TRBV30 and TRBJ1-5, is SQTIHQWPATLVQPVGSPLSLECTVEGTSNPNLYWYRQAAGRGLQLLFYSVGIGQISSEVPQNLSASRPQDRQFILSSKKLLLSDSGFYLCAWSVEVGVGPQHFGDGTRLSIL.

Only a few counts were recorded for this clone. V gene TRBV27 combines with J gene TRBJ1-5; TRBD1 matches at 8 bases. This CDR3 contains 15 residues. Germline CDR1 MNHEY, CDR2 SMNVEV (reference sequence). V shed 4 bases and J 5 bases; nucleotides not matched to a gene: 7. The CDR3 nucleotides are TGTGCCAGCAGTTCACCTCAGGGGGCGGATCAGCCCCAGCATTTT. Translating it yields CASSSPQGADQPQHF.

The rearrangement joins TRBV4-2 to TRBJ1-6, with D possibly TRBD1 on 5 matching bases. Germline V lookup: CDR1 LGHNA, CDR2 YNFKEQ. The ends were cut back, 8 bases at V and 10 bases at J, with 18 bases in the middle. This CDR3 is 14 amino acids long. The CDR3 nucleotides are TGTGCCAGCCGCACCCAGGGTACCTTCTCACCCCTCCACTTT. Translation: CASRTQGTFSPLHF.

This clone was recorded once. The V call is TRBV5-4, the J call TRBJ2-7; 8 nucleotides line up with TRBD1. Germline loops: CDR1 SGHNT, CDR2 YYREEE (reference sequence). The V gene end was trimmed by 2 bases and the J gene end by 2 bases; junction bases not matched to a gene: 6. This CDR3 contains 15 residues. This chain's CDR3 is CASSFSGQAAYEQYF. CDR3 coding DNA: TGTGCCAGCAGCTTCTCGGGACAGGCTGCCTACGAGCAGTACTTC.

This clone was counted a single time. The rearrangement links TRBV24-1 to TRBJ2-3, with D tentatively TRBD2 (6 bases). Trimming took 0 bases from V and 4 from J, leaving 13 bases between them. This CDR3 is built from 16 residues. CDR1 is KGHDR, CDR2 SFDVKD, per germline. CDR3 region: CATSDLWGVPPDTQYF. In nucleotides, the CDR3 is TGTGCCACCAGTGATTTGTGGGGGGTTCCCCCAGATACGCAGTATTTT.

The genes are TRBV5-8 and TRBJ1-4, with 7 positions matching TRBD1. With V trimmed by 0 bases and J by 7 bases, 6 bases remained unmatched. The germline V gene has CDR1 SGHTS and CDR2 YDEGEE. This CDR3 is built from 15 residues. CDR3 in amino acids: CASSLGDRVGEKLFF. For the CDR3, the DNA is TGTGCCAGCAGCTTGGGTGACAGGGTTGGTGAAAAACTGTTTTTT.

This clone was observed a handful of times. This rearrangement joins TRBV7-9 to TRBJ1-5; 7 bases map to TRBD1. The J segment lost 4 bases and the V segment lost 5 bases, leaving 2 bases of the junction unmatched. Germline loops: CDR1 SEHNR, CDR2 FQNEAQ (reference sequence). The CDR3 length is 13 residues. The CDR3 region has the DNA TGTGCCAGCAGCCCGGGACAGAATCAGCCCCAGCATTTT. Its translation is CASSPGQNQPQHF.

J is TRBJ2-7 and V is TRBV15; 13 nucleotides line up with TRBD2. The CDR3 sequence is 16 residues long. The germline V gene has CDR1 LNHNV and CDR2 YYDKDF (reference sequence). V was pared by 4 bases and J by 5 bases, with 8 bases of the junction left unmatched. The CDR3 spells CATSKGLAGEADEQYF. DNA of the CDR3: TGTGCCACCAGCAAAGGACTAGCGGGAGAGGCGGACGAGCAGTACTTC.

CDR3: CASSQDLGGGYGYTF. CDR3 nucleotide sequence: TGCGCCAGCAGCCAAGATTTAGGGGGCGGCTATGGCTACACCTTC. The chain recombines TRBV4-3 with TRBJ1-2; 7 bases fit TRBD1. CDR1 and CDR2 from the germline V gene are LGHNA and YSLEER. This CDR3 is built from 15 residues. Germline trimming cut 0 bases from V and 4 bases from J; bases unmatched to any gene: 5.

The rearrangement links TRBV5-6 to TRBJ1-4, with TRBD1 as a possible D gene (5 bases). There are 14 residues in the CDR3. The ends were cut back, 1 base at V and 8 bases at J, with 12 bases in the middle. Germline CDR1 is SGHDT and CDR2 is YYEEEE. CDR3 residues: CASSLSLGGEKLFF. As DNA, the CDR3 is TGTGCCAGCAGCTTGTCTCTTGGGGGGGAAAAACTGTTTTTT.

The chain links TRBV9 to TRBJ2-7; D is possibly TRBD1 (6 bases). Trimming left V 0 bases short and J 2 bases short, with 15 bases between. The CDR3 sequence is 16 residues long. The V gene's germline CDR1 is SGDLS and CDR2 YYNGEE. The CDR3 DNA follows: TGTGCCAGCAGCGTAGATCTACAGGGCGCGGCCTACGAGCAGTACTTC. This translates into CASSVDLQGAAYEQYF.

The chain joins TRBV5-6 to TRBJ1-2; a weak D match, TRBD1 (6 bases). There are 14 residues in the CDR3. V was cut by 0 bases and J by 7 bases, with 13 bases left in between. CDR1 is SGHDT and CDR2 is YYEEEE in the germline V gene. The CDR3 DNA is TGTGCCAGCAGCTTGGGGACAGCCTTGGGTGGCTACACCTTC. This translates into CASSLGTALGGYTF.

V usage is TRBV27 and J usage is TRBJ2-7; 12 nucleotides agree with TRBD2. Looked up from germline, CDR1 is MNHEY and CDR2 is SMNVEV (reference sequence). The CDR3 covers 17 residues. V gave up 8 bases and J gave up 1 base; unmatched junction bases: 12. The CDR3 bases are TGTGCCAGCTGTGTCTCTGTTGGACTAGCGGGATCCTACGAGCAGTACTTC. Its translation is CASCVSVGLAGSYEQYF.

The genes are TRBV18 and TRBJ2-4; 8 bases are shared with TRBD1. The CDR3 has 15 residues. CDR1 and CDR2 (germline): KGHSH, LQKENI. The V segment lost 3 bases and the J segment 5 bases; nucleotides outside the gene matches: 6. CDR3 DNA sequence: TGTGCCAGCTCACCTGGCCTGGGACAGGAAAACATTCAGTACTTC. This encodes CASSPGLGQENIQYF.